A single T cell receptor (beta chain) is shown here with its context. Its antigen is as yet unknown. This sample was included in a study of radiotherapy plus CTLA-4 blockade in lung cancer. On the study more broadly: Objective responses were documented in around 19% of patients, with disease control in 25% to 35%.

Study results and limitations: Early clonal dynamics of blood T cells, together with interferon-beta, were reported as the best response predictor. Following radiotherapy plus ipilimumab, tumor-derived TCR clones expanded in the blood.

Sequencing was performed with immunoSEQ multiplex PCR; in TCRdb, only in-frame clones are kept and a portion is missing. This table holds around 130,000 clones, 70% to 90% found once. This CDR3 has 16 residues. Germline CDR1 reads SGHRS; CDR2 reads YFSETQ. The V segment lost 0 bases and the J segment 5 bases; nucleotides outside the gene matches: 8. The rearrangement links TRBV5-1 to TRBJ2-4, with 7 bases fitting TRBD2. Sample: peripheral blood, taken from a patient treated with radiotherapy plus ipilimumab. The clonotype originates from a human donor with non-small cell lung cancer that progressed on radiotherapy plus ipilimumab. CDR3 in amino acids: CASSLGGSSGQNIQYF. The CDR3, as DNA: TGCGCCAGCAGCTTGGGCGGGAGCTCTGGCCAAAACATTCAGTACTTC. The full variable domain, in which reference TRBV5-1 and TRBJ2-4 provide the parts outside the CDR3, is KAGVTQTPRYLIKTRGQQVTLSCSPISGHRSVSWYQQTPGQGLQFLFEYFSETQRNKGNFPGRFSGRQFSNSRSEMNVSTLELGDSALYLCASSLGGSSGQNIQYFGAGTRLSVL.